Following are 22 T cell receptor beta chains from one sample sequenced in a study of shared clonotypes between healthy human individuals (TCRdb year 2020). For the CD8 naive samples, CD45RO-negative cells were positively selected for CCR7, yielding a CD45RA+CCR7+ population from which TemRA cells were excluded. Receptors were amplified or captured by the immunoSEQ multiplex PCR assay. The table comes from immuneACCESS by way of TCRdb, which keeps in-frame sequences with V and J called. Part of the clones is missing from these tables; in studies checked, under half for an unresolved V gene and the rest for unknown reasons. For this sample the table gives about 2.1 million clones, of which more than 85% were detected only once. The top ten clones comprise roughly 1.8% of the sample. The sample taken for sequencing was naive CD8+ T cells from PBMCs. The cell subset or site label, read with the paper, signifies: CD45RA+CCR7+. The receptors come from a man younger than 35 in good health. Some clones in this sample may be carry-over from other donors' samples.

The chain uses TRBV4-2 and TRBJ2-1; maybe TRBD2 (5 bases). V shed 4 bases and J shed 13 bases, with 14 bases lying between them. This CDR3 contains 12 residues. Germline CDR1 LGHNA, CDR2 YNFKEQ. The CDR3 nucleotides are TGTGCCAGCAGCCCCGAGCGGCTCCCCCAGTTCTTC. Residues: CASSPERLPQFF.

The chain employs TRBV5-1 and TRBJ2-1, with D hard to call. In germline, CDR1 is SGHRS, CDR2 YFSETQ. V lost 4 bases, J lost 2 bases, and 16 bases lay in between. This CDR3 is built from 16 residues. This CDR3 is CASSPPGPPPYNEQFF. CDR3 nucleotide sequence: TGCGCCAGCAGCCCCCCCGGACCCCCTCCCTACAATGAGCAGTTCTTC.

This sequence joins TRBV10-3 and TRBJ2-7, with no clear D. Trimming shortened V by 3 bases and J by 3 bases, and 9 bases separated the two germline ends. In germline, CDR1 is ENHRY, CDR2 SYGVKD. The CDR3 loop spans 13 amino acids. The CDR3 is CAISEYVNYEQYF. CDR3 DNA: TGTGCCATCAGTGAATATGTCAACTACGAGCAGTACTTC.

The chain is built from TRBV15 and TRBJ2-3; D perhaps matches TRBD1 (7 bases). This CDR3 spans 13 amino acids. Trimming took off 5 bases at V and 5 bases at J, with 11 bases between the two ends. Germline assignment: CDR1 LNHNV and CDR2 YYDKDF (reference sequence). The CDR3 DNA reads TGTGCCACCAGCGACAGGGAGGAAGATACGCAGTATTTT. As protein: CATSDREEDTQYF. The variable domain in full, with the rest retrieved from reference TRBV15 and TRBJ2-3, is DAMVIQNPRYQVTQFGKPVTLSCSQTLNHNVMYWYQQKSSQAPKLLFHYYDKDFNNEADTPDNFQSRRPNTSFCFLDIRSPGLGDTAMYLCATSDREEDTQYFGPGTRLTVL.

This chain uses TRBV5-5 with TRBJ2-1; possibly TRBD1 for D (6 bases). Germline V CDR1 and CDR2: SGHKS, YYEKEE (reference sequence). This CDR3 spans 17 amino acids. V lost 6 bases and J lost 6, with 25 bases in between. CDR3 protein: CASNPLYSQLRGNEQFF. The CDR3 DNA reads as TGTGCCAGCAACCCTTTATACAGCCAACTCAGGGGCAATGAGCAGTTCTTC.

The chain recombines TRBV28 with TRBJ1-1; TRBD1 might be the D (5 bases). V was clipped by 3 bases and J by 4 bases, with 9 bases between them. Germline V lookup: CDR1 MDHEN, CDR2 SYDVKM. CDR3 length: 13 residues. For the CDR3, the DNA is TGTGCCAGCAGTTTGTGGCAGGGCACTGAAGCTTTCTTT. This gives the protein CASSLWQGTEAFF.

The chain combines TRBV7-9 with TRBJ1-4; maybe TRBD1 (5 bases). V was clipped by 5 bases and J by 4 bases, with 11 bases between them. Germline V gene data show CDR1 as SEHNR and CDR2 as FQNEAQ (reference sequence). This CDR3 has 14 residues. The CDR3 loop reads CASSPGPLNEKLFF. The CDR3 DNA follows: TGTGCCAGCAGCCCGGGACCGCTTAATGAAAAACTGTTTTTT. The full variable domain, rest sourced from reference TRBV7-9 and TRBJ1-4, is DTGVSQNPRHKITKRGQNVTFRCDPISEHNRLYWYRQTLGQGPEFLTYFQNEAQLEKSRLLSDRFSAERPKGSFSTLEIQRTEQGDSAMYLCASSPGPLNEKLFFGSGTQLSVL.

This chain uses TRBV5-6 with TRBJ1-1; D not resolved. The CDR3 has 14 amino acids. Looked up from germline, CDR1 is SGHDT and CDR2 is YYEEEE. Trimming shortened V by 2 bases and J by 2 bases, and 10 bases separated the two germline ends. The CDR3 loop reads CASSFASPNTEAFF. The CDR3 region has the DNA TGTGCCAGCAGCTTCGCATCGCCCAACACTGAAGCTTTCTTT.

The chain couples TRBV6-6 to TRBJ1-2, with TRBD1 as a possible D gene (6 bases). The CDR3 contains 15 residues. Per the germline V gene, CDR1 is MNHNY and CDR2 is SVGAGI (reference sequence). V was trimmed by 0 bases and J by 8 bases, leaving 16 bases between them. The CDR3 sequence is CASSYSNDRRGGYTF. The CDR3 coding sequence is TGTGCCAGCAGTTACTCAAACGACAGGAGGGGCGGCTACACCTTC.

In this sample, this clone turned up a few times. This chain uses TRBV10-3 with TRBJ2-5; the match to TRBD2 covers 7 bases. The CDR3 sequence is 14 residues long. Trimming cost V 8 bases and J 4 bases; bases outside gene matches: 10. Per the germline V gene, CDR1 is ENHRY and CDR2 is SYGVKD. The CDR3 bases are TGTGCCATCCAGCGCGCGGGAGTGGGAGAGACCCAGTACTTC. This translates into CAIQRAGVGETQYF.

CDR3 protein: CARSSAGTAKETQYF. The CDR3 nucleotides read TGTGCCAGAAGCTCCGCCGGGACAGCGAAAGAGACCCAGTACTTC. V gene TRBV5-3 combines with J gene TRBJ2-5; TRBD1 agrees at 7 bases. TRBV5-3 is marked as an open reading frame, function uncertain. Trimming took 3 bases from V and 3 from J; bases not matched to a gene: 8. The CDR3 runs 15 residues.

The sample holds one count of this clone. The rearrangement links TRBV28 to TRBJ2-5, with a possible D match to TRBD2 (6 bases). Trimming cost V 3 bases and J 3 bases, with 20 bases left between them. Germline values: CDR1 MDHEN, CDR2 SYDVKM. The CDR3 has 17 residues. The CDR3 region has the DNA TGTGCCAGCAGTTTCGGGTTTAGGCAGGGAGGAGAAGAGACCCAGTACTTC. Translated, it gives CASSFGFRQGGEETQYF.

The chain employs TRBV7-7 and TRBJ2-3; D remains ambiguous. The V gene lost 10 bases and the J gene lost 4 bases, with 18 bases spanning the gap. Looked up from germline, CDR1 is SSHAT and CDR2 is FNYEAQ (reference sequence). This CDR3 contains 14 residues. The CDR3: CATSDLGRPDTQYF. The CDR3 region has the DNA TGTGCCACCTCGGACCTCGGACGGCCAGATACGCAGTATTTT.

The chain combines TRBV7-9 with TRBJ1-1; maybe TRBD1 (5 bases). V was trimmed by 5 bases and J by 4 bases, leaving 14 bases between them. Germline V lookup: CDR1 SEHNR, CDR2 FQNEAQ (reference sequence). The CDR3 spans 14 residues. The CDR3 DNA reads as TGTGCCAGCAGCCCTGGGGGGTCGGCCACTGAAGCTTTCTTT. Its translation is CASSPGGSATEAFF.

The rearrangement links TRBV19 to TRBJ1-1, with TRBD1 as a possible D gene (6 bases). Germline-derived CDR1 and CDR2 are LNHDA and SQIVND (reference sequence). The length of the CDR3 is 14 residues. With 7 bases removed from V and 1 base from J, the gap between germline ends came to 13 bases. CDR3 nucleotides: TGTGCCAGTATCGGGGGGGACACGAACACTGAAGCTTTCTTT. Protein product: CASIGGDTNTEAFF.

V is TRBV28 and J is TRBJ2-1; D is perhaps TRBD1 or TRBD2 (7 bases each). Germline values: CDR1 MDHEN, CDR2 SYDVKM. This CDR3 comprises 16 residues. Between the trimmed V and J ends, which lost 6 bases and 0 bases, there was a span of 15 bases. The CDR3 nucleotides read TGTGCCAGCAGGCTGCCAGGGGGGGACTCCTACAATGAGCAGTTCTTC. Translating it yields CASRLPGGDSYNEQFF.

V gene TRBV27 combines with J gene TRBJ1-1; 8 nucleotides agree with TRBD1. The CDR3 is 13 residues long. V was pared by 7 bases and J by 4 bases, with 5 bases of the junction left unmatched. Germline V gene lookup returns CDR1 MNHEY and CDR2 SMNVEV (reference sequence). The CDR3 here is CASTARGPTEAFF. In DNA form, the CDR3 reads TGTGCCAGCACCGCCAGGGGGCCCACTGAAGCTTTCTTT.

This clone was observed once. V usage is TRBV7-2 and J usage is TRBJ2-7; 8 positions match TRBD2. The CDR3 is made up of 15 amino acids. V shed 5 bases, J shed 6 bases, and the junction held 12 bases outside the gene matches. Germline CDR1 is SGHTA and CDR2 is FQGNSA. The CDR3 spells CASSPPGTRDGEQYF. The CDR3 DNA reads as TGTGCCAGCAGCCCCCCCGGGACTAGAGATGGCGAGCAGTACTTC.

As to this clone: Other nucleotide sequences from this sample produce the same CDR3. This chain uses TRBV7-9 with TRBJ2-2; TRBD1 or TRBD2 may be the D gene (5 bases each). The CDR3 covers 12 residues. Deletions cut 6 bases from V and 6 bases from J, with 8 bases between. CDR1 and CDR2 (germline): SEHNR, FQNEAQ (reference sequence). CDR3 amino acids: CASSRGAGELFF. The DNA for the CDR3 is TGTGCCAGCAGTAGAGGGGCCGGGGAGCTGTTTTTT.

The genes are TRBV19 and TRBJ1-1; D unclear. This CDR3 spans 14 amino acids. The germline V and J ends were trimmed by 3 bases and 4 bases, with 12 bases remaining between them. CDR1 is LNHDA, CDR2 SQIVND, per germline (reference sequence). The CDR3 DNA follows: TGTGCCAGTAGTATGGCAGGCTGGGGCACTGAAGCTTTCTTT. Its protein is CASSMAGWGTEAFF.

This chain uses TRBV28 with TRBJ1-5; possibly TRBD1 for D (5 bases). Germline CDR1 and CDR2: MDHEN and SYDVKM. This CDR3 region has 16 residues. V lost 3 bases and J 3 bases, leaving 15 bases between the germline ends. The CDR3 here is CASSFIGTSHNQPQHF. CDR3 nucleotides: TGTGCCAGCAGTTTTATTGGGACCAGCCACAATCAGCCCCAGCATTTT. Filled out from reference TRBV28 and TRBJ1-5, the complete variable domain reads DVKVTQSSRYLVKRTGEKVFLECVQDMDHENMFWYRQDPGLGLRLIYFSYDVKMKEKGDIPEGYSVSREKKERFSLILESASTNQTSMYLCASSFIGTSHNQPQHFGDGTRLSIL.

The rearrangement joins TRBV27 to TRBJ2-5; D might be TRBD2 (6 bases). V lost 1 base, J lost 3 bases, and 18 bases lay in between. Germline values: CDR1 MNHEY, CDR2 SMNVEV (reference sequence). The CDR3 consists of 17 residues. CDR3 in amino acids: CASSLFGGTGVEETQYF. For the CDR3, the DNA is TGTGCCAGCAGTTTATTTGGGGGGACCGGGGTCGAAGAGACCCAGTACTTC.